This entry features one T cell receptor beta chain sequence. This sample was included in a study of blood T cell repertoires in COVID-19. Study information: Collection of acute and convalescent COVID-19 samples took place in the United States, Italy and Spain. T cells, B-cell-depleted T cells, or PBMCs provided the cDNA or gDNA that served as material.

CDR1 and CDR2 (germline): SEHNR, FQNEAQ (reference sequence). V lost 5 bases to trimming and J lost 3 bases, with 11 bases between them. The CDR3 runs 13 residues. As handled by the study authors: Estimated nucleated cell counts came from reference gene primer amplification. Here immunoSEQ multiplex PCR was the method, and the copy in TCRdb shows in-frame clones only, minus some. V and J calls and clone size come straight from that table; D and trimming were deduced from the DNA. The sample holds some 140,000 clones, 85% to 90% seen once. Material for sequencing was peripheral blood. This chain uses TRBV7-9 with TRBJ2-7; perhaps TRBD1 as D (5 bases). This clonotype was obtained from a man aged 65-85 years with active COVID-19. This chain's CDR3 is CASSLPTDYEQYF. As DNA, the CDR3 is TGTGCCAGCAGCCTCCCGACAGACTACGAGCAGTACTTC.